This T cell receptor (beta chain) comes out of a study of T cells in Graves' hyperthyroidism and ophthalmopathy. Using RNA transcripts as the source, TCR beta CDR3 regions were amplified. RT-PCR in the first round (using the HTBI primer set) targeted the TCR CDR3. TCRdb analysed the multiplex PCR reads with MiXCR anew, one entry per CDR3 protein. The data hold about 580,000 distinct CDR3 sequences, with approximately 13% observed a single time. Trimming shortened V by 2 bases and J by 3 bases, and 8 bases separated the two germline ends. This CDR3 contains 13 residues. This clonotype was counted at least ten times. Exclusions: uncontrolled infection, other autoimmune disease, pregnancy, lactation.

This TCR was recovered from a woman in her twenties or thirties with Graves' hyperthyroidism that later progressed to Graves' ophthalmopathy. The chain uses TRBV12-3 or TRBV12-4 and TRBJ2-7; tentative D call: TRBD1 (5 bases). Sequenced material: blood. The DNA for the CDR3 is TGTGCCAGCAGTTTAACAGGCTACTACGAGCAGTACTTC. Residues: CASSLTGYYEQYF.